This T cell receptor beta chain derives from a study of blood T cells in healthy people across ages. CDR3 length equals 16 residues. Germline CDR1 is SGHTA and CDR2 is FQGNSA. J lost 12 bases, V lost 6 bases, and 19 bases had no gene match. Healthy Caucasian individuals from Russia aged 6 to 90 served as donors. Together with a sample-barcoded 5' primer, a J-beta primer mix was included in a second PCR lasting about 7 to 12 cycles. TCRdb reprocessed the 5' RACE reads with MiXCR, giving one entry per CDR3 protein. The table has about 680,000 distinct CDR3 sequences, approximately 50% seen once. This clonotype was counted between two and nine times.

This TCR derives from a woman aged 60 to 75 in good health. This chain joins TRBV7-2 and TRBJ2-1; 8 nucleotides line up with TRBD1. Sequencing was carried out using blood. CDR3 protein: CASSYHSGGASRGQFF. The CDR3 DNA reads TGTGCCAGCAGTTATCACTCAGGGGGCGCGAGTCGTGGGCAGTTCTTC.